This TCR beta chain appears in the sequencing data of a study of T cell responses to AZD1222 COVID-19 vaccine. Study-wide results and limits: Spike-specific TCR depth and breadth grew after two AZD1222 doses.

Assay: immunoSEQ multiplex PCR; the TCRdb copy retains only in-frame clones and omits some. Here the sample spans about 93,000 clones, about 86% being singletons. The CDR3 sequence is 15 residues long. V shed 6 bases, J shed 6 bases, and the junction held 8 bases outside the gene matches. Germline V gives CDR1 SGHTA, CDR2 FQGNSA. Comment on this clone: Its specificity is unknown.

This material consisted of peripheral blood, taken on day 0 of AZD1222 vaccination. The chain has TRBV7-2 and TRBJ1-2; 12 nucleotides line up with TRBD1. The sequence derives from an adult in good health. The CDR3 is CASSSGQGAADGYTF. Here the CDR3 DNA reads TGTGCCAGCAGTTCGGGACAGGGGGCTGCGGATGGCTACACCTTC.